This T cell receptor (beta chain) was documented in a study of T-cell memory formation after mild COVID-19. The J segment lost 2 bases and the V segment lost 6 bases, leaving 9 bases of the junction unmatched. The CDR3 spans 17 residues. Note on this clonotype: The antigen is unknown.

Points from the study as a whole: Several responding clones turned up in pre-infection memory, indicating that cross-reactive memory may have taken part. Day 15 to 85 contractors were CD4/CD8 balanced; later expanders leaned CD4+.

TCRdb called the 5' RACE reads again in MiXCR, with one record for every CDR3 protein. The sample records hundreds of thousands of distinct CDR3 sequences, less than 25% being singletons. The sample comprised PBMCs or a T cell subset sorted from them (not recorded which). The sequence derives from an adult woman who had mild COVID-19 (a few samples of this study predate the infection). Cell type and time point are not known. V gene TRBV12-3 or TRBV12-4 combines with J gene TRBJ1-6; 8 nucleotides line up with TRBD1. The CDR3 nucleotides are TGTGCCAGCAGCTCCGGACAGGGCGCTCCCTATAATTCACCCCTCCACTTT. This translates into CASSSGQGAPYNSPLHF.